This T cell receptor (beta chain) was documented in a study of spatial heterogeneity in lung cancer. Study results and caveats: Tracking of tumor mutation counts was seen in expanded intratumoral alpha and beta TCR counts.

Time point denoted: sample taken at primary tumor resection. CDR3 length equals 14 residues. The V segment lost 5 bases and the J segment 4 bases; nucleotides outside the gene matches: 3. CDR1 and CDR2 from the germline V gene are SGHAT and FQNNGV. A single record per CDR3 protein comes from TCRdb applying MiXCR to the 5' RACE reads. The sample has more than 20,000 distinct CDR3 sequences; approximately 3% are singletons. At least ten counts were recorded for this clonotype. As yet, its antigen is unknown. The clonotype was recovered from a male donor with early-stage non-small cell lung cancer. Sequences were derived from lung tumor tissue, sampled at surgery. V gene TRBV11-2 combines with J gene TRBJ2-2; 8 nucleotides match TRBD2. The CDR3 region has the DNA TGTGCCAGCAGCCATCGGGAGGGCACCGGGGAGCTGTTTTTT. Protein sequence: CASSHREGTGELFF.